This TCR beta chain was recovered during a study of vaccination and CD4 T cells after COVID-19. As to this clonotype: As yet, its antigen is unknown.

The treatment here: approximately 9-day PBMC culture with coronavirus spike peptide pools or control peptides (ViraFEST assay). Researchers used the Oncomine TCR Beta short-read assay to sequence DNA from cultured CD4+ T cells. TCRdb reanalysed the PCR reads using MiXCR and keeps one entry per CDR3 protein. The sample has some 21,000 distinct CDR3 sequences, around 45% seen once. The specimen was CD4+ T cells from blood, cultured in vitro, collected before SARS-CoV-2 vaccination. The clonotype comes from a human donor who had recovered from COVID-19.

The CDR3 sequence is CASSLVREYEQFF. DNA for the CDR3: TGTGCCAGCAGCTTAGTGCGGGAGTATGAGCAGTTCTTC. The chain has TRBV7-2 and TRBJ2-1; TRBD2 matches 7 bases. J was trimmed by 8 bases and V by 1 base; bases with no gene match: 2. This CDR3 region has 13 residues. Germline CDR1 and CDR2: SGHTA and FQGNSA.